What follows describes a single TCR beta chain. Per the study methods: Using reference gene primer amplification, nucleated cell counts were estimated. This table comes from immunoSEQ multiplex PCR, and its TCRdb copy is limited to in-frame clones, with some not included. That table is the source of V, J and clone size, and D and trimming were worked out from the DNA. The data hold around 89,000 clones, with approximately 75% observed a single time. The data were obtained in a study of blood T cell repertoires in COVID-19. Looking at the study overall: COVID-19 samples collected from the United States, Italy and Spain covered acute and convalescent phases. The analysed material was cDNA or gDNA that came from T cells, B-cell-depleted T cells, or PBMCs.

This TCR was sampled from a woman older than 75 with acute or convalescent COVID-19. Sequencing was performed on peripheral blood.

This CDR3 is CASSFSEETQYF. In nucleotides, the CDR3 is TGTGCCAGCAGCTTTAGCGAAGAGACCCAGTACTTC. The gene calls are TRBV7-2 and TRBJ2-5; a possible D gene is TRBD2 (5 bases). The CDR3 sequence is 12 residues long. Per germline, CDR1 SGHTA and CDR2 FQGNSA. The V and J ends lost 3 bases and 3 bases respectively, with 5 bases between them.